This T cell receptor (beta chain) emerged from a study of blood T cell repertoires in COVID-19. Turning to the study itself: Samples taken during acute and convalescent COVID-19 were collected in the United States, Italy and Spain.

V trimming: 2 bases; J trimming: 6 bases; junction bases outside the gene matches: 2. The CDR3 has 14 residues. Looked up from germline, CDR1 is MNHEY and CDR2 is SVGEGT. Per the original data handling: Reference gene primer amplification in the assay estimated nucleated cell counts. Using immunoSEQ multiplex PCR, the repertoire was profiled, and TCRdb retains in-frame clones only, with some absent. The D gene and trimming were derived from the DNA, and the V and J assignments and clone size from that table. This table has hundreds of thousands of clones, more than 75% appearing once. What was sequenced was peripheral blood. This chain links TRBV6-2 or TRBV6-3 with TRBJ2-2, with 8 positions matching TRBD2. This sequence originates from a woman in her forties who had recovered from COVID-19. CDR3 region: CASSYAGGAGELFF. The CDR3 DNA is TGTGCCAGCAGTTACGCGGGGGGCGCCGGGGAGCTGTTTTTT.